The 13 T cell receptor beta chains below were found in one sample sequenced in a study of blood T cell repertoires in COVID-19. The data were produced by immunoSEQ multiplex PCR, yet TCRdb's version contains in-frame clones alone and is incomplete. The sample carries about 150,000 clones, 85% to 90% recorded once. Input material: peripheral blood. These receptors were obtained from a man in his sixties with COVID-19, enrolled during active disease.

This chain links TRBV18 with TRBJ1-2; no firm D call. Between the trimmed V and J ends, which lost 2 bases and 1 base, there was a span of 8 bases. This CDR3 has 14 amino acids. In germline, CDR1 is KGHSH, CDR2 LQKENI. CDR3 bases: TGTGCCAGCTCACCAAAGTACGGTAACTATGGCTACACCTTC. Translating it yields CASSPKYGNYGYTF.

J is TRBJ1-5 and V is TRBV6-2 or TRBV6-3; 8 bases are a match to TRBD1. With V trimmed by 5 bases and J by 0 bases, 3 bases remained unmatched. The CDR3 runs to 15 residues. CDR1 MNHEY and CDR2 SVGEGT come from the germline V gene. CDR3 in DNA: TGTGCCAGCAGTGGACAGGGTTATAGCAATCAGCCCCAGCATTTT. Amino acid sequence: CASSGQGYSNQPQHF.

The rearrangement uses TRBV30 and TRBJ2-1; TRBD2 agrees at 11 bases. J lost 12 bases, V lost 5 bases, and 15 bases had no gene match. From germline, CDR1 is GTSNPN and CDR2 SVGIG (reference sequence). The CDR3 sequence is 15 residues long. In DNA form, the CDR3 reads TGTGCCTGGGGAACCGGGACTAGCGGTCTCCGGCGGCAGTTCTTC. Its protein product is CAWGTGTSGLRRQFF.

The chain employs TRBV28 and TRBJ1-2, with D perhaps matching TRBD1 (6 bases). Trimming pared 5 bases from V and 7 bases from J, leaving 14 bases between. The CDR3 sequence is 13 residues long. Germline V gives CDR1 MDHEN, CDR2 SYDVKM. CDR3 nucleotide sequence: TGTGCCAGCAGTCTCGGGACAATAGGTGGCTACACCTTC. Amino acid sequence: CASSLGTIGGYTF.

J is TRBJ1-5 and V is TRBV12-3 or TRBV12-4, with D unresolved. The CDR3 extends over 13 amino acids. The V gene lost 5 bases and the J gene lost 2 bases, with 7 bases spanning the gap. CDR3 protein: CASSRPGNQPQHF. Written as DNA, the CDR3 is TGTGCCAGCAGTCGTCCCGGCAATCAGCCCCAGCATTTT.

This chain joins TRBV18 and TRBJ2-2, with D tentatively TRBD1 (6 bases). The CDR3 length is 15 residues. Trimming took off 2 bases at V and 5 bases at J, with 12 bases between the two ends. The germline V gene encodes CDR1 KGHSH and CDR2 LQKENI. CDR3 region: CASSPIPQGTGELFF. The CDR3, as DNA: TGTGCCAGCTCACCAATCCCTCAGGGGACCGGGGAGCTGTTTTTT.

The gene calls are TRBV5-4 and TRBJ1-4; no reliable D call. Germline V CDR1 and CDR2: SGHNT, YYREEE (reference sequence). This CDR3 is built from 15 residues. V was trimmed by 1 base and J by 5 bases, leaving 12 bases between them. CDR3 bases: TGTGCCAGCAGCTTGACAACAGAGCCAAATGAAAAACTGTTTTTT. This gives the protein CASSLTTEPNEKLFF.

V gene TRBV18 combines with J gene TRBJ1-4; D might be TRBD1 (5 bases). The CDR3 contains 14 residues. The V gene's germline CDR1 is KGHSH and CDR2 LQKENI. V shed 3 bases and J shed 5 bases, with 10 bases lying between them. The CDR3 DNA reads TGTGCCAGCTCACCGGCAGGGAAAAATGAAAAACTGTTTTTT. This codes for CASSPAGKNEKLFF.

The sample holds a few counts of this clone. J is TRBJ1-5 and V is TRBV3-1 (or the pseudogene TRBV3-2); D unclear. The CDR3 has 14 amino acids. V lost 0 bases to trimming and J lost 7 bases, with 10 bases between them. Germline loops: CDR1 LGHDT, CDR2 YNNKEL (reference sequence). In DNA, the CDR3 is TGTGCCAGCAGCCAAGATAAGGGAGGACAGCCCCAGCATTTT. It encodes CASSQDKGGQPQHF.

V gene TRBV7-2 combines with J gene TRBJ1-6; a possible D gene is TRBD1 (5 bases). The CDR3 sequence is 15 residues long. Germline-derived CDR1 and CDR2 are SGHTA and FQGNSA. Trimming pared 1 base from V and 5 bases from J, leaving 9 bases between. The CDR3 nucleotides are TGTGCCAGCAGCTTAGTGGCGACAGATAATTCACCCCTCCACTTT. Amino acids: CASSLVATDNSPLHF.

The chain couples TRBV3-1 (or the pseudogene TRBV3-2) to TRBJ1-5, with 7 bases that match TRBD1. This CDR3 has 15 amino acids. The trim removed 0 bases at V and 7 bases at J, leaving 6 bases unmatched. CDR1 and CDR2 (germline): LGHDT, YNNKEL (reference sequence). CDR3 coding DNA: TGTGCCAGCAGCCAAGATCTAACAGGGGCCCAGCCCCAGCATTTT. This codes for CASSQDLTGAQPQHF.

This clone was seen only a few times. V is TRBV6-5 and J is TRBJ2-2; 10 bases align to TRBD2. The CDR3 has 15 residues. V lost 6 bases to trimming and J lost 6 bases; unmatched junction nucleotides: 7. Germline V gene lookup returns CDR1 MNHEY and CDR2 SVGAGI. The CDR3 sequence: CASRSGTSVAGELFF. CDR3 DNA: TGTGCCAGCAGATCCGGGACTAGCGTCGCCGGGGAGCTGTTTTTT.

The chain uses TRBV9 and TRBJ2-1; D is perhaps TRBD1 (6 bases). This CDR3 is built from 15 residues. The germline V and J ends were trimmed by 0 bases and 7 bases, with 14 bases remaining between them. Germline lookup yields CDR1 SGDLS and CDR2 YYNGEE. CDR3 bases: TGTGCCAGCAGCGTAGAAGTCCCAGGGGTGAATGAGCAGTTCTTC. Its translation: CASSVEVPGVNEQFF. Variable domain in full (rest from reference TRBV9 and TRBJ2-1): DSGVTQTPKHLITATGQRVTLRCSPRSGDLSVYWYQQSLDQGLQFLIQYYNGEERAKGNILERFSAQQFPDLHSELNLSSLELGDSALYFCASSVEVPGVNEQFFGPGTRLTVL.